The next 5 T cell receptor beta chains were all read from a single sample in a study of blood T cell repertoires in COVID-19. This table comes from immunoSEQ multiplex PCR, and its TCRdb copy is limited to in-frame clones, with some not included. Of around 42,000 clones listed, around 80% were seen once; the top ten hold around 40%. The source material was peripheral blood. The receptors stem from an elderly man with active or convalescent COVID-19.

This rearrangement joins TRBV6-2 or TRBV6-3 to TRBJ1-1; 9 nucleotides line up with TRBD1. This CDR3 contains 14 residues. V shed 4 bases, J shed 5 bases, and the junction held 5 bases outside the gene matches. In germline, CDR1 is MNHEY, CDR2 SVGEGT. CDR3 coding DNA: TGTGCCAGCAGTTCCCGGACAGGGGTGACTGAAGCTTTCTTT. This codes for CASSSRTGVTEAFF.

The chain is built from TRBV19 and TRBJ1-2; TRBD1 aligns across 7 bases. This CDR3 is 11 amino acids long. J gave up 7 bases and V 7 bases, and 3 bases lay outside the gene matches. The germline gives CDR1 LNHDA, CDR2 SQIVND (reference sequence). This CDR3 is CASTDRAGYTF. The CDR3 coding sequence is TGTGCCAGTACTGACAGGGCTGGCTACACCTTC. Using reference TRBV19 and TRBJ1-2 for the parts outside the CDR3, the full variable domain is DGGITQSPKYLFRKEGQNVTLSCEQNLNHDAMYWYRQDPGQGLRLIYYSQIVNDFQKGDIAEGYSVSREKKESFPLTVTSAQKNPTAFYLCASTDRAGYTFGSGTRLTVV.

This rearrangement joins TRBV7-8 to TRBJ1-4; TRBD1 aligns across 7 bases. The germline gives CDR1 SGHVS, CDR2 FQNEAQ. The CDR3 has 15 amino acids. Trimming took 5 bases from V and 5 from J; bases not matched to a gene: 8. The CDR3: CASSKMTGRNEKLFF. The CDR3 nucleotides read TGTGCCAGCAGCAAGATGACAGGGCGGAATGAAAAACTGTTTTTT. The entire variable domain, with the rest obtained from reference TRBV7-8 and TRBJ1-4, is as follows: GAGVSQSPRYKVAKRGQDVALRCDPISGHVSLFWYQQALGQGPEFLTYFQNEAQLDKSGLPSDRFFAERPEGSVSTLKIQRTQQEDSAVYLCASSKMTGRNEKLFFGSGTQLSVL.

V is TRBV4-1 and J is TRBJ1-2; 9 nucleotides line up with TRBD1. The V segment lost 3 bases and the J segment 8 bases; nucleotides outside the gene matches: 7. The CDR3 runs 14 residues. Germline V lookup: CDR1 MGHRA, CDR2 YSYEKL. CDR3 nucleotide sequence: TGCGCCAGCAGCCAGGTAGACAGGGGGGAAGGCTACACCTTC. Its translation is CASSQVDRGEGYTF.

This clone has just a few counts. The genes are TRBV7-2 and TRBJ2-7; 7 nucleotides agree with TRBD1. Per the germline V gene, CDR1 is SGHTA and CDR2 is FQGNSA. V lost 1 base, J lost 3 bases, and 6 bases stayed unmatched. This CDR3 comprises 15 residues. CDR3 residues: CASSLGQGVLYEQYF. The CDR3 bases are TGTGCCAGCAGCTTAGGCCAGGGGGTCCTCTACGAGCAGTACTTC.